What follows are 17 T cell receptor beta chains derived from one specimen sequenced in a study of cytomegalovirus exposure and HLA in healthy donors listed by TCRdb under 2017. The library was produced with the immunoSEQ multiplex PCR assay. A mixture of 60 forward primers for TCR Vbeta segments and 13 reverse primers for TCR Jbeta segments was used in the multiplex PCR. The table was pulled from immuneACCESS by TCRdb, which kept in-frame rearrangements only. Such tables lose some clones; where checked, under half of the loss comes from unresolved V genes, and the rest has no known cause. The sample table records about 94,000 clones; approximately 66% of these occur just once. The top ten clones comprise about 3.9% of the sample. The sequencing sample was made of PBMCs. These TCRs come from a man under 40 in good health and CMV-seronegative.

The J gene is TRBJ1-4, the V gene TRBV5-1, with 7 positions matching TRBD1. The CDR3 sequence is 16 residues long. V dropped 0 bases and J dropped 2; count of bases not matched to a gene: 4. Germline lookup yields CDR1 SGHRS and CDR2 YFSETQ. CDR3 sequence (DNA): TGCGCCAGCAGCTTGGGACAGGGTTCCACTAATGAAAAACTGTTTTTT. Protein: CASSLGQGSTNEKLFF.

The chain uses TRBV4-1 and TRBJ1-4, with 8 positions matching TRBD1. J gave up 4 bases and V 5 bases, and 15 bases lay outside the gene matches. Germline values: CDR1 MGHRA, CDR2 YSYEKL. The CDR3 consists of 18 residues. CDR3 in amino acids: CASSNGQGPRFFNEKLFF. The DNA of the CDR3 is TGCGCCAGCAGCAACGGACAGGGCCCGAGATTCTTTAATGAAAAACTGTTTTTT.

The chain uses TRBV7-9 and TRBJ1-3; D gene unclear. Trimming took 5 bases from V and 1 from J, leaving 3 bases between them. The CDR3 has 12 amino acids. Germline V gene sequence: CDR1 SEHNR, CDR2 FQNEAQ (reference sequence). The CDR3 spells CASSTSGNTIYF. CDR3 nucleotide sequence: TGTGCCAGCAGCACATCTGGAAACACCATATATTTT.

V usage is TRBV6-5 and J usage is TRBJ2-7; D might be TRBD1 (6 bases). The CDR3 is 14 amino acids. V was shortened by 5 bases and J by 5 bases, with 16 bases between the two germline ends. Germline V gene sequence: CDR1 MNHEY, CDR2 SVGAGI. The CDR3 sequence: CASSKGEIRDEQYF. CDR3 coding DNA: TGTGCCAGCAGTAAGGGGGAAATTCGGGACGAGCAGTACTTC.

The chain links TRBV10-3 to TRBJ2-2; no reliable D call. The CDR3 totals 14 residues. Germline V lookup: CDR1 ENHRY, CDR2 SYGVKD. V dropped 4 bases and J dropped 3 bases, with 9 bases sitting between them. The CDR3 is CAISGQQHTGELFF. CDR3 coding DNA: TGTGCCATCAGTGGACAACAGCACACCGGGGAGCTGTTTTTT.

The chain has TRBV7-2 and TRBJ1-1; 8 nucleotides line up with TRBD1. V trimming: 4 bases; J trimming: 10 bases; junction bases outside the gene matches: 8. The CDR3 is made up of 13 amino acids. Looked up from germline, CDR1 is SGHTA and CDR2 is FQGNSA. The CDR3 region has the DNA TGTGCCAGCAGCTCAGGGGGCGCAGTAGGAGCTTTCTTT. It yields the protein CASSSGGAVGAFF.

This clone has more than one count but fewer than ten. The J gene is TRBJ1-5, the V gene TRBV13; TRBD1 matches 10 bases. This CDR3 contains 15 residues. Trimming took 1 base from V and 7 from J; bases not matched to a gene: 4. Germline CDR1 is PRHDT and CDR2 is FYEKMQ (reference sequence). In nucleotides, the CDR3 is TGTGCCAGCAGCTTAGCCGGGACAGGGGAGCAGCCCCAGCATTTT. Its translation: CASSLAGTGEQPQHF.

The chain combines TRBV5-1 with TRBJ2-5; possibly TRBD1 for D (6 bases). There are 13 residues in the CDR3. The V gene's germline CDR1 is SGHRS and CDR2 YFSETQ. V was trimmed by 6 bases and J by 5 bases, leaving 14 bases between them. In DNA, the CDR3 is TGCGCCAGCACCCGAGGGGGTTGGGAGACCCAGTACTTC. The encoded protein is CASTRGGWETQYF.

This chain links TRBV11-2 with TRBJ2-1; 8 nucleotides align to TRBD1. The ends lost 4 bases at V and 6 bases at J; junction bases unmatched: 5. This CDR3 is built from 14 residues. Germline-derived CDR1 and CDR2 are SGHAT and FQNNGV. The CDR3 is CASSSNGQGNEQFF. In DNA, the CDR3 is TGTGCCAGCAGCTCGAATGGACAGGGCAATGAGCAGTTCTTC. Based on the CDR3 plus reference TRBV11-2 and TRBJ2-1, the full variable domain is EAGVAQSPRYKIIEKRQSVAFWCNPISGHATLYWYQQILGQGPKLLIQFQNNGVVDDSQLPKDRFSAERLKGVDSTLKIQPAKLEDSAVYLCASSSNGQGNEQFFGPGTRLTVL.

This clone has a handful of counts. The chain employs TRBV6-4 and TRBJ1-1, with 7 bases lining up with TRBD1. V gave up 6 bases and J gave up 3 bases; unmatched junction bases: 4. The CDR3 consists of 13 residues. Germline values: CDR1 MRHNA, CDR2 SNTAGT. CDR3 residues: CASRRGGDTEAFF. The CDR3 DNA sequence: TGTGCCAGCAGACGAGGGGGCGACACTGAAGCTTTCTTT.

This clone has just a few counts. This chain links TRBV7-2 with TRBJ1-1; 8 nucleotides line up with TRBD1. The CDR3 consists of 14 residues. Germline lookup yields CDR1 SGHTA and CDR2 FQGNSA. The J segment lost 4 bases and the V segment lost 4 bases, leaving 5 bases of the junction unmatched. This CDR3 is CASSSKTGVTEAFF. In nucleotides, the CDR3 is TGTGCCAGCAGCTCGAAGACAGGGGTCACTGAAGCTTTCTTT. Variable domain in full (rest from reference TRBV7-2 and TRBJ1-1): GAGVSQSPSNKVTEKGKDVELRCDPISGHTALYWYRQSLGQGLEFLIYFQGNSAPDKSGLPSDRFSAERTGGSVSTLTIQRTQQEDSAVYLCASSSKTGVTEAFFGQGTRLTVV.

V usage is TRBV30 and J usage is TRBJ2-5; D is uncertain. V shed 0 bases and J shed 3 bases, with 8 bases lying between them. Per germline, CDR1 GTSNPN and CDR2 SVGIG (reference sequence). CDR3 length equals 13 residues. This CDR3 is CAWSVPREETQYF. CDR3 nucleotide sequence: TGTGCCTGGAGTGTTCCCCGGGAAGAGACCCAGTACTTC.

This clone has only a few counts. This chain joins TRBV6-5 and TRBJ1-2, with TRBD1 identical over 9 bases. The CDR3 covers 14 residues. Germline V gene sequence: CDR1 MNHEY, CDR2 SVGAGI. With V trimmed by 2 bases and J by 8 bases, 6 bases remained unmatched. The CDR3: CASSYGYRGRGYTF. In DNA form, the CDR3 reads TGTGCCAGCAGTTACGGGTACAGGGGGCGAGGCTACACCTTC.

V and J are TRBV5-1 and TRBJ1-1, with a possible D match to TRBD1 (6 bases). This CDR3 has 14 amino acids. V lost 0 bases to trimming and J lost 3 bases, with 9 bases between them. Per the germline V gene, CDR1 is SGHRS and CDR2 is YFSETQ. CDR3 nucleotides: TGCGCCAGCAGCTTGGCCGCAGGGGACACTGAAGCTTTCTTT. It specifies CASSLAAGDTEAFF.

The chain is built from TRBV4-2 and TRBJ1-4; 10 bases align to TRBD1. The trim removed 3 bases at V and 4 bases at J, leaving 2 bases unmatched. CDR3 length equals 15 residues. The germline CDR1 and CDR2 sequences are LGHNA and YNFKEQ. Here the CDR3 DNA reads TGTGCCAGCAGCCACGGACAGGGGGATAATGAAAAACTGTTTTTT. Protein product: CASSHGQGDNEKLFF.

The DNA of the CDR3 is TGTGCCAGCACCTCCACTAGCACCGGGGAGCTGTTTTTT. This sequence encodes CASTSTSTGELFF. This sequence joins TRBV11-1 and TRBJ2-2, with D maybe TRBD2 (5 bases). Looked up from germline, CDR1 is SGHAT and CDR2 is FQDESV (reference sequence). The CDR3 is 13 amino acids. Trimming removed 7 bases at V and 4 bases at J, with 10 bases between.

V and J are TRBV5-1 and TRBJ2-2; 10 bases line up with TRBD1. The CDR3 spans 17 residues. The germline V gene encodes CDR1 SGHRS and CDR2 YFSETQ. V trimming: 2 bases; J trimming: 4 bases; junction bases outside the gene matches: 8. DNA for the CDR3: TGCGCCAGCAGCTTCGGGGACAGGGGTACTAGCACCGGGGAGCTGTTTTTT. It yields the protein CASSFGDRGTSTGELFF.